These T cell receptor beta chains were read from a single sample in a study of T cell responses to AZD1222 COVID-19 vaccine. Sequencing was performed with immunoSEQ multiplex PCR; in TCRdb, only in-frame clones are kept and a portion is missing. The sample gives 95,000 or so clones, about 88% of which show up once; around 3.5% is in the top ten. The sequencing here drew on peripheral blood, taken on day 0 of AZD1222 vaccination. The receptors were sampled from an adult in good health. Both conserved end residues are part of each CDR3. A D gene is named only where the DNA matches it firmly. Not all rows give a size; the values are once, few, many and, for expanded clones, a class.

clone size: NA
V gene: TRBV11-2
D gene: NA
J gene: TRBJ2-2
CDR3 protein: CASSLVLLGELFF
CDR3 DNA: TGTGCCAGCAGCCTAGTCCTTCTCGGGGAGCTGTTTTTT

clone size: once
V gene: TRBV9
D gene: NA
J gene: TRBJ2-7
CDR3 protein: CASSGRDDSYEQYF
CDR3 DNA: TGTGCCAGCAGCGGCCGAGACGACTCCTACGAGCAGTACTTC

clone size: NA
V gene: TRBV3-1/TRBV3-2
D gene: TRBD2
J gene: TRBJ2-3
CDR3 protein: CASSQPLTSFGPDTQYF
CDR3 DNA: TGTGCCAGCAGCCAACCCTTGACTAGCTTCGGGCCAGATACGCAGTATTTT

clone size: NA
V gene: TRBV10-3
D gene: TRBD1
J gene: TRBJ1-3
CDR3 protein: CAIASGTGFGNTIYF
CDR3 DNA: TGTGCCATCGCGTCCGGGACAGGGTTTGGAAACACCATATATTTT

clone size: once
V gene: TRBV7-3
D gene: TRBD1
J gene: TRBJ1-6
CDR3 protein: CASGQGINSPLHF
CDR3 DNA: TGTGCCAGTGGACAGGGGATTAATTCACCCCTCCACTTT

clone size: NA
V gene: TRBV7-3
D gene: NA
J gene: TRBJ1-2
CDR3 protein: CASSLGRAGEDGYTF
CDR3 DNA: TGTGCCAGCAGCTTGGGCCGGGCAGGGGAAGATGGCTACACCTTC

clone size: NA
V gene: TRBV9
D gene: TRBD2
J gene: TRBJ2-7
CDR3 protein: CASSVVGGSEQYF
CDR3 DNA: TGTGCCAGCAGCGTAGTGGGGGGGTCCGAGCAGTACTTC

clone size: NA
V gene: TRBV6-5
D gene: NA
J gene: TRBJ2-4
CDR3 protein: CASNMGGAIDIQYF
CDR3 DNA: TGTGCCAGCAACATGGGGGGGGCCATAGACATTCAGTACTTC

clone size: NA
V gene: TRBV19
D gene: NA
J gene: TRBJ1-1
CDR3 protein: CASSIRKGWGSHTEAFF
CDR3 DNA: TGTGCCAGTAGTATAAGGAAGGGGTGGGGGTCGCACACTGAAGCTTTCTTT

clone size: NA
V gene: TRBV25-1
D gene: NA
J gene: TRBJ1-1
CDR3 protein: CASIRIGPF
CDR3 DNA: TGTGCCAGCATCCGAATAGGTCCCTTT

clone size: NA
V gene: TRBV5-4
D gene: NA
J gene: TRBJ2-5
CDR3 protein: CASSLTVETQYF
CDR3 DNA: TGTGCCAGCAGCCTCACAGTTGAGACCCAGTACTTC

clone size: NA
V gene: TRBV7-2
D gene: NA
J gene: TRBJ1-5
CDR3 protein: CASSLAGGNQPQHF
CDR3 DNA: TGTGCCAGCAGCTTAGCGGGGGGCAATCAGCCCCAGCATTTT

clone size: NA
V gene: TRBV5-5
D gene: NA
J gene: TRBJ1-5
CDR3 protein: CASSQTASNQPQHF
CDR3 DNA: TGTGCCAGCAGCCAGACAGCTAGCAATCAGCCCCAGCATTTT

clone size: NA
V gene: TRBV7-8
D gene: TRBD1
J gene: TRBJ1-5
CDR3 protein: CASSFRDRYQPQHF
CDR3 DNA: TGTGCCAGCAGCTTCCGGGACAGGTATCAGCCCCAGCATTTT

clone size: NA
V gene: TRBV11-2
D gene: NA
J gene: TRBJ1-3
CDR3 protein: CASSPQGDGNTIYF
CDR3 DNA: TGTGCCAGCAGCCCTCAGGGAGATGGAAACACCATATATTTT

clone size: NA
V gene: TRBV9
D gene: TRBD1
J gene: TRBJ1-5
CDR3 protein: CASAAGTARNQPQHF
CDR3 DNA: TGTGCCAGCGCTGCGGGGACAGCAAGGAATCAGCCCCAGCATTTT

clone size: NA
V gene: TRBV7-2
D gene: NA
J gene: TRBJ1-2
CDR3 protein: CASSLAPGTYGYTF
CDR3 DNA: TGTGCCAGCAGCTTAGCCCCAGGTACCTATGGCTACACCTTC

clone size: NA
V gene: TRBV2
D gene: TRBD1
J gene: TRBJ2-7
CDR3 protein: CASSEWDRTREQYF
CDR3 DNA: TGTGCCAGCAGTGAATGGGACAGGACGCGCGAGCAGTACTTC

clone size: NA
V gene: TRBV6-5
D gene: NA
J gene: TRBJ1-1
CDR3 protein: CASKGRTEAFF
CDR3 DNA: TGTGCCAGCAAGGGGAGGACTGAAGCTTTCTTT

clone size: NA
V gene: TRBV9
D gene: NA
J gene: TRBJ1-3
CDR3 protein: CASSLDGWSSGNTIYF
CDR3 DNA: TGTGCCAGCAGCCTAGATGGGTGGAGCTCTGGAAACACCATATATTTT

clone size: NA
V gene: TRBV3-1/TRBV3-2
D gene: NA
J gene: TRBJ1-4
CDR3 protein: CASSLRTTNEKLFF
CDR3 DNA: TGTGCCAGCAGCCTAAGAACAACTAATGAAAAACTGTTTTTT

clone size: NA
V gene: TRBV11-2
D gene: NA
J gene: TRBJ2-7
CDR3 protein: CASSPGTPEQYF
CDR3 DNA: TGTGCCAGCAGCCCCGGAACCCCCGAGCAGTACTTC

clone size: once
V gene: TRBV10-3
D gene: TRBD2
J gene: TRBJ2-1
CDR3 protein: CAISPAGGVPGNEQFF
CDR3 DNA: TGTGCCATCTCCCCAGCGGGGGGCGTACCCGGTAATGAGCAGTTCTTC

clone size: NA
V gene: TRBV6-5
D gene: NA
J gene: TRBJ2-5
CDR3 protein: CASSYFGDQETQYF
CDR3 DNA: TGTGCCAGCAGTTACTTCGGGGACCAAGAGACCCAGTACTTC

clone size: once
V gene: TRBV7-9
D gene: NA
J gene: TRBJ2-3
CDR3 protein: CASSSTGITDTQYF
CDR3 DNA: TGTGCCAGCAGCTCGACCGGGATCACAGATACGCAGTATTTT

clone size: NA
V gene: TRBV4-1
D gene: NA
J gene: TRBJ1-2
CDR3 protein: CASSQDRGHYGYTF
CDR3 DNA: TGCGCCAGCAGCCAAGATAGGGGTCACTATGGCTACACCTTC